The 7 T cell receptor beta chains given below trace back to one sample, sequenced in a study of CD8+ T cells in alopecia areata. Extraction of RNA preceded its reverse transcription into cDNA, which served as the sequencing template. Assay used: immunoSEQ multiplex PCR; TCRdb lists only in-frame clones, some missing. The table lists about 91,000 clones, around 44% of them singletons. Sequencing input: CD4+ T cells sorted from blood. Every receptor here comes from a human donor with alopecia areata.

CDR3 sequence: CASSPSGSYEQYF. The CDR3 nucleotides are TGCGCCAGCAGCCCTAGCGGATCCTACGAGCAGTACTTC. This sequence joins TRBV5-1 and TRBJ2-7, with 7 bases lining up with TRBD2. The CDR3 covers 13 residues. The germline V gene encodes CDR1 SGHRS and CDR2 YFSETQ. Germline trimming cut 4 bases from V and 1 base from J; bases unmatched to any gene: 2. Combining the CDR3 with reference TRBV5-1 and TRBJ2-7 gives the whole variable domain KAGVTQTPRYLIKTRGQQVTLSCSPISGHRSVSWYQQTPGQGLQFLFEYFSETQRNKGNFPGRFSGRQFSNSRSEMNVSTLELGDSALYLCASSPSGSYEQYFGPGTRLTVT.

This chain connects TRBV7-8 to TRBJ1-5; no clear D. The CDR3 consists of 13 residues. Germline V gives CDR1 SGHVS, CDR2 FQNEAQ. Trimming pared 2 bases from V and 2 bases from J, leaving 4 bases between. In DNA form, the CDR3 reads TGTGCCAGCAGCTTAAGCGGCAATCAGCCCCAGCATTTT. Protein sequence: CASSLSGNQPQHF. Full variable domain (missing parts from reference TRBV7-8 and TRBJ1-5): GAGVSQSPRYKVAKRGQDVALRCDPISGHVSLFWYQQALGQGPEFLTYFQNEAQLDKSGLPSDRFFAERPEGSVSTLKIQRTQQEDSAVYLCASSLSGNQPQHFGDGTRLSIL.

The V and J genes are TRBV14 and TRBJ2-1; 10 nucleotides match TRBD2. This CDR3 region has 16 residues. From germline, CDR1 is SGHDN and CDR2 FVKESK. V shed 2 bases and J 5 bases; nucleotides not matched to a gene: 6. This chain's CDR3 is CASSQLTSGTNNEQFF. The DNA for the CDR3 is TGTGCCAGCAGCCAACTTACTAGCGGGACCAACAATGAGCAGTTCTTC. The whole variable domain, filled in from reference TRBV14 and TRBJ2-1, reads EAGVTQFPSHSVIEKGQTVTLRCDPISGHDNLYWYRRVMGKEIKFLLHFVKESKQDESGMPNNRFLAERTGGTYSTLKVQPAELEDSGVYFCASSQLTSGTNNEQFFGPGTRLTVL.

This clone has a handful of counts. The chain has TRBV29-1 and TRBJ2-5; 9 positions agree with TRBD1. CDR3 size: 13 residues. V was pared by 7 bases and J by 5 bases, with 8 bases of the junction left unmatched. Germline V lookup: CDR1 SQVTM, CDR2 ANQGSEA. The CDR3 protein is CSAATGGSETQYF. The CDR3 DNA reads as TGCAGCGCCGCCACAGGGGGCTCGGAGACCCAGTACTTC.

The chain links TRBV18 to TRBJ2-5; the D gene is possibly TRBD1 (6 bases). The ends were cut back, 6 bases at V and 5 bases at J, with 19 bases in the middle. Germline CDR1 is KGHSH and CDR2 is LQKENI. The CDR3 totals 15 residues. In DNA, the CDR3 is TGTGCCAGCTCCCCAGATGTTGGGGGCGCTGAGACCCAGTACTTC. As protein: CASSPDVGGAETQYF. Full variable domain (rest looked up from reference TRBV18 and TRBJ2-5): NAGVMQNPRHLVRRRGQEARLRCSPMKGHSHVYWYRQLPEEGLKFMVYLQKENIIDESGMPKERFSAEFPKEGPSILRIQQVVRGDSAAYFCASSPDVGGAETQYFGPGTRLLVL.

This chain uses TRBV30 with TRBJ2-5; D is undetermined. The CDR3 spans 11 residues. The germline V gene has CDR1 GTSNPN and CDR2 SVGIG (reference sequence). The V end lost 5 bases, the J end lost 5 bases, and 9 bases lay between the germline ends. CDR3 amino acids: CAWRGQETQYF. DNA for the CDR3: TGTGCCTGGCGCGGCCAGGAGACCCAGTACTTC.

The rearrangement links TRBV7-2 to TRBJ2-3; 8 bases align to TRBD2. The germline CDR1 and CDR2 sequences are SGHTA and FQGNSA. V lost 2 bases to trimming and J lost 3 bases; unmatched junction nucleotides: 7. This CDR3 comprises 16 residues. This CDR3 is CASSLRPGTRTDTQYF. Written as DNA, the CDR3 is TGTGCCAGCAGCTTAAGGCCCGGGACTAGGACAGATACGCAGTATTTT.